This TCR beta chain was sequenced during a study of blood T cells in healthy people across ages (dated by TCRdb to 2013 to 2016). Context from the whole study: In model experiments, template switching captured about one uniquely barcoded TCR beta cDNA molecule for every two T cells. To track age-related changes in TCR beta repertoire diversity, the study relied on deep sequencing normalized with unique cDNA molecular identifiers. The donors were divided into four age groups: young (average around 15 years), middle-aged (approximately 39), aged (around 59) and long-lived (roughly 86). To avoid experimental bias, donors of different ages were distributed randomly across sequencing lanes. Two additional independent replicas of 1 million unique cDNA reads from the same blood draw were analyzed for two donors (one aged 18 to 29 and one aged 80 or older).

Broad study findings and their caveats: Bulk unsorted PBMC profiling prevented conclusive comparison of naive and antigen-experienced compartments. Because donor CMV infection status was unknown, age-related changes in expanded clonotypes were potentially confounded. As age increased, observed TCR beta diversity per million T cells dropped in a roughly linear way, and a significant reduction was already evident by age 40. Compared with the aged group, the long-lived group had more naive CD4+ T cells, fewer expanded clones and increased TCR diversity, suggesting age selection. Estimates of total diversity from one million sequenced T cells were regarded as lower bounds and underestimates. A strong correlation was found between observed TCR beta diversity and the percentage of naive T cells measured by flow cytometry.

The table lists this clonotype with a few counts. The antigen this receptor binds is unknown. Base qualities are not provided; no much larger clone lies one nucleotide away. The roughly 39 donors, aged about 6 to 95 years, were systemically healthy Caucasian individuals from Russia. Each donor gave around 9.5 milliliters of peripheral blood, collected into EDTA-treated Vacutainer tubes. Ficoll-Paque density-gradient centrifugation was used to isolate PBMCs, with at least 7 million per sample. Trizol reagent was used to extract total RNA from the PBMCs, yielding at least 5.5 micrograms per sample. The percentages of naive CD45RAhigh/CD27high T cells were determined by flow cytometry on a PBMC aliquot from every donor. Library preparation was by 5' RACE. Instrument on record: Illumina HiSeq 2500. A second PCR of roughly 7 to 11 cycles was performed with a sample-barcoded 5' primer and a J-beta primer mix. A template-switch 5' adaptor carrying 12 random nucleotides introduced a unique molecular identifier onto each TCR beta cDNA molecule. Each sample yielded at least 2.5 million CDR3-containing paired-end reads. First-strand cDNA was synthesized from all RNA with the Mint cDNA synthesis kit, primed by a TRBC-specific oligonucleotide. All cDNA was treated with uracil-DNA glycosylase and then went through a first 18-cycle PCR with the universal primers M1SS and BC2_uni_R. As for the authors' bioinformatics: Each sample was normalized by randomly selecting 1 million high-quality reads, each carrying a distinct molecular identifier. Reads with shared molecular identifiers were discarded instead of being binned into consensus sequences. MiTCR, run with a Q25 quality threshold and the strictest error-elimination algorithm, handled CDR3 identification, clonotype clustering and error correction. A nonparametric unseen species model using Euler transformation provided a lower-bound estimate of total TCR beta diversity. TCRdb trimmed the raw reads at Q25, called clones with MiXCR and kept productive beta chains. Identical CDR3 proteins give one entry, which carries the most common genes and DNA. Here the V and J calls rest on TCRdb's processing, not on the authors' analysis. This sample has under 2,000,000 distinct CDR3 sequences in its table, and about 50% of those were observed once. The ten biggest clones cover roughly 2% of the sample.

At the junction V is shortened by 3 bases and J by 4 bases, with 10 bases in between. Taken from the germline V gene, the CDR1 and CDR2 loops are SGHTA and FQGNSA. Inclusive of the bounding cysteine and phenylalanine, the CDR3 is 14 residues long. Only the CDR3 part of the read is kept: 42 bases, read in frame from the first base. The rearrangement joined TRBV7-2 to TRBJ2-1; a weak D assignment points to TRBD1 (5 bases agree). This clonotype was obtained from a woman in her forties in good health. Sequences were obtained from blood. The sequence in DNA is TGTGCCAGCAGCTTCATGGCAGGGTACAATGAGCAGTTCTTC. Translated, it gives CASSFMAGYNEQFF.